This paragraph covers one T cell receptor (beta chain) sequence. The record originates from a study of blood T cell repertoires in COVID-19. Study-wide context: Nucleic acid was either cDNA or gDNA, and it came from T cells, B-cell-depleted T cells, or PBMCs.

Original processing methods: Amplifying reference gene primers gave estimates of nucleated cell counts. Here immunoSEQ multiplex PCR was the method, and the copy in TCRdb shows in-frame clones only, minus some. D and trimming come from the DNA, and the V and J calls and clone size come from that table. Of fewer than 95,000 clones listed, approximately 79% were seen once; the top ten hold around 4%. The CDR3 totals 17 residues. Germline loops: CDR1 LGHDT, CDR2 YNNKEL (reference sequence). V lost 2 bases and J lost 4, with 18 bases in between. While infection was still active, Seattle patients were enrolled and then followed longitudinally.

This clonotype was obtained from a man in his 70s with COVID-19, enrolled during active disease. The sequenced material came from peripheral blood. The chain is built from TRBV3-1 (or the pseudogene TRBV3-2) and TRBJ1-5; no firm D call. The CDR3 loop reads CASSQLIFLKLNQPQHF. The CDR3 coding sequence is TGTGCCAGCAGCCAATTAATTTTTCTCAAACTAAATCAGCCCCAGCATTTT.